This T cell receptor beta chain was found in a study of T cells in Graves' hyperthyroidism and ophthalmopathy. There were TCR beta CDR3 regions amplified from RNA transcripts. An initial round of RT-PCR targeting the TCR CDR3 relied on the HTBI primer set. TCRdb fed the multiplex PCR reads into MiXCR, producing one record per CDR3 protein. The sample comprises 650,000 to 850,000 distinct CDR3 sequences, under 20% of which are singletons, and over 15% rests with the top ten. After removal of 0 bases from V and 7 bases from J, the junction contained 9 bases not matched to a gene. The CDR3 loop spans 15 amino acids. Per germline, CDR1 SGHRS and CDR2 YFSETQ. General observations from the study: Ophthalmopathy, which appeared later, was predicted by the model a median around 6.9 months before onset. A model of 13 V-J features distinguished ophthalmopathy from stable hyperthyroidism.

Points on this clonotype: Its target is unknown.

The sequenced sample consisted of blood. The rearrangement uses TRBV5-1 and TRBJ1-1; 7 bases line up with TRBD1. This clonotype originated in a woman between 45 and 60 years old with Graves' hyperthyroidism that later progressed to Graves' ophthalmopathy. This CDR3 is CASSLAPGGGIEAFF. CDR3 nucleotides: TGCGCCAGCAGCTTGGCTCCAGGGGGTGGGATTGAAGCTTTCTTT.